A single sample gave rise to the 10 T cell receptor beta chains below, sequenced in a study of blood T cells in healthy people across ages. A second 7 to 11 cycle PCR used barcoded and J-beta primers. TCRdb fed the 5' RACE reads into MiXCR, producing one record per CDR3 protein. The table has around 2 million distinct CDR3 sequences, 35% to 50% seen once; the top ten hold roughly 24%. What was sequenced was blood. The receptors come from a human donor in good health.

This clonotype was picked up a small number of times. The CDR3 bases are TGTGCCAGCAGCTTAGAAAGGTACGGGGTCTCCTACAATGAGCAGTTCTTC. Its protein is CASSLERYGVSYNEQFF. This rearrangement joins TRBV11-2 to TRBJ2-1; D may be TRBD2 (5 bases). Germline V CDR1 and CDR2: SGHAT, FQNNGV. The length of the CDR3 is 17 residues. Trimming pared 0 bases from V and 0 bases from J, leaving 12 bases between.

About this clonotype: A junction boundary mismatches the germline segment, possibly from a read error. This chain joins TRBV30 and TRBJ2-1; possible D gene TRBD1, 6 bases. This CDR3 has 14 residues. Per germline, CDR1 GTSNPN and CDR2 SVGIG (reference sequence). The CDR3 sequence: CAWTTGNRFNEQVF. Written as DNA, the CDR3 is TGTGCCTGGACGACAGGTAATAGATTCAATGAGCAGGTCTTC.

This clonotype was counted many times. The gene calls are TRBV7-9 and TRBJ1-6, with no clear D. V gave up 1 base and J gave up 6 bases, with 7 bases separating them. The CDR3 loop spans 14 amino acids. CDR1 is SEHNR and CDR2 is FQNEAQ in the germline V gene (reference sequence). The CDR3 region has the DNA TGTGCCAGCAGCTTAGGACGGATTAATTCACCCCTCCACTTT. This encodes CASSLGRINSPLHF.

This clonotype was seen a handful of times. The chain links TRBV5-6 to TRBJ2-1, with D perhaps matching TRBD2 (6 bases). The germline gives CDR1 SGHDT, CDR2 YYEEEE. Trimming shortened V by 5 bases and J by 14 bases, and 20 bases separated the two germline ends. The CDR3 spans 13 residues. CDR3 amino acids: CASSFGLRYPEFF. In DNA, the CDR3 is TGTGCCAGCAGTTTTGGACTACGCTATCCTGAGTTCTTC.

CDR3 in amino acids: CASSLALSSGQPQHF. The CDR3 DNA sequence: TGTGCCAGCAGCTTGGCACTCTCGTCGGGACAGCCCCAGCATTTT. This rearrangement joins TRBV5-5 to TRBJ1-5; D unclear. This CDR3 spans 15 amino acids. Germline V lookup: CDR1 SGHKS, CDR2 YYEKEE (reference sequence). Trimming stripped 0 bases from V and 7 bases from J, with 14 bases between.

This clonotype was counted a single time. A much larger clonotype is one base distant, so this may be a read error. The V gene is TRBV5-1, the J gene TRBJ2-6; 9 bases are a match to TRBD1. The germline V gene has CDR1 SGHRS and CDR2 YFSETQ. The CDR3 is 17 amino acids. The CDR3 nucleotides read TGCGCCAGCAGCCGGACAGGGGTCACCTCTGGGACCAACGTCCTGACTTTC. Its protein product is CASSRTGVTSGTNVLTF.

The DNA for the CDR3 is TGTGCCAGCAGTTACCTGGACAGCAGCTCCTACGAGCAGTACTTC. Translated, it gives CASSYLDSSSYEQYF. This chain uses TRBV6-5 with TRBJ2-7, with D maybe TRBD1 (6 bases). The CDR3 runs to 15 residues. The V end was cut by 2 bases, the J end by 0 bases, with 11 bases between. Germline CDR1 and CDR2: MNHEY and SVGAGI.

This clonotype was picked up a small number of times. V and J are TRBV28 and TRBJ2-7; TRBD2 matches at 8 bases. CDR1 is MDHEN and CDR2 is SYDVKM in the germline V gene. V lost 3 bases and J lost 3; bases outside the gene matches: 7. CDR3 length: 15 residues. CDR3 sequence: CASSFLRTSNYEQYF. DNA of the CDR3: TGTGCCAGCAGTTTCCTTCGGACTAGCAACTACGAGCAGTACTTC.

This clonotype has a handful of counts. V and J are TRBV25-1 and TRBJ2-2; no definite D call. Between the trimmed V and J ends, which lost 1 base and 4 bases, there was a span of 4 bases. The CDR3 is 13 residues long. Germline-derived CDR1 and CDR2 are MGHDK and SYGVNS. The CDR3 DNA follows: TGTGCCAGCAGTGAATGGGGCACCGGGGAGCTGTTTTTT. Its protein is CASSEWGTGELFF. Full variable domain (rest looked up from reference TRBV25-1 and TRBJ2-2): EADIYQTPRYLVIGTGKKITLECSQTMGHDKMYWYQQDPGMELHLIHYSYGVNSTEKGDLSSESTVSRIRTEHFPLTLESARPSHTSQYLCASSEWGTGELFFGEGSRLTVL.

The J gene is TRBJ1-1, the V gene TRBV7-2; D not certain. Germline CDR1 SGHTA, CDR2 FQGNSA. Trimming removed 4 bases from V and 4 bases from J, with 22 bases in between. The CDR3 is 17 residues long. This chain's CDR3 is CASSSMISRSLVTEAFF. As DNA, the CDR3 is TGTGCCAGCAGCTCGATGATATCGCGGTCCTTAGTCACTGAAGCTTTCTTT.